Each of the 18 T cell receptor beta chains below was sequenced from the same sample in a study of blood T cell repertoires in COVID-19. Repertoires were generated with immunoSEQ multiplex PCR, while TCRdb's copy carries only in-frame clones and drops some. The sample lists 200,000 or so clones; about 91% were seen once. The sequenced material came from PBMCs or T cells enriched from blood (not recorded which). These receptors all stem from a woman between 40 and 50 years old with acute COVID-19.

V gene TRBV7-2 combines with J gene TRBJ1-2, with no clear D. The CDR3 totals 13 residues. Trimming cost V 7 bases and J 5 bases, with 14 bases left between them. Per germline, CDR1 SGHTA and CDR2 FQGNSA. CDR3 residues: CASTLRGWYGYTF. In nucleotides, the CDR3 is TGTGCCAGCACCCTACGAGGGTGGTATGGCTACACCTTC.

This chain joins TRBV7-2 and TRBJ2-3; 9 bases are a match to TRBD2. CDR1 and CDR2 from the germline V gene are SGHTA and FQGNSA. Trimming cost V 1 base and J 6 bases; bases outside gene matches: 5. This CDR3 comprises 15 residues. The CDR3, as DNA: TGTGCCAGCAGCTTAGTTAGCGGGGGTGGGGATACGCAGTATTTT. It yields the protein CASSLVSGGGDTQYF.

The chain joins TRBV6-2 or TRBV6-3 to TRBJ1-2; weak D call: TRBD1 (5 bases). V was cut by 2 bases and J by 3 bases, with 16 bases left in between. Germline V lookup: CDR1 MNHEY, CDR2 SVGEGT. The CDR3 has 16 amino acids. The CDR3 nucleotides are TGTGCCAGCAGTTACCCTTCCGGGGGAAGGCACTATGGCTACACCTTC. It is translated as CASSYPSGGRHYGYTF.

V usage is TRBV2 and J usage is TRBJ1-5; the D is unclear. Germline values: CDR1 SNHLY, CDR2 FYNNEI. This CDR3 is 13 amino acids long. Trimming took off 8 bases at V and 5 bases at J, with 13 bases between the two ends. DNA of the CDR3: TGTGCCAGCCTTTCGAGAGAGGATCAGCCCCAGCATTTT. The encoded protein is CASLSREDQPQHF.

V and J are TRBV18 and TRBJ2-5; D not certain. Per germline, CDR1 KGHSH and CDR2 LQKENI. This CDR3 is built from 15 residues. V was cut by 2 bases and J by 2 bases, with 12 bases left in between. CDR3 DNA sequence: TGTGCCAGCTCACCAGAAGTAGGAGCACAAGAGACCCAGTACTTC. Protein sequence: CASSPEVGAQETQYF.

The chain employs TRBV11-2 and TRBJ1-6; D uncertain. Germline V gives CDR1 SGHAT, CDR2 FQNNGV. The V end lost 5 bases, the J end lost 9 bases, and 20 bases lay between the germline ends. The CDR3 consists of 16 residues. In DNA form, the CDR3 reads TGTGCCAGCAGCCCCCGAATAACCCGATCAGGTTCACCCCTCCACTTT. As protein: CASSPRITRSGSPLHF.

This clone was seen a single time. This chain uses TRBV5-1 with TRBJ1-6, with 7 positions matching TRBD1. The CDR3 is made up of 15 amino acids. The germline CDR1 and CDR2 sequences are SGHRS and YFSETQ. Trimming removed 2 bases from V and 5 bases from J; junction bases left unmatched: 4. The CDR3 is CASSFRTGDNSPLHF. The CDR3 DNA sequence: TGCGCCAGCAGCTTCCGGACAGGAGATAATTCACCCCTCCACTTT.

This chain's CDR3 is CASSLNSGWMNTEAFF. CDR3 DNA: TGCGCCAGCAGCTTGAATTCGGGATGGATGAACACTGAAGCTTTCTTT. This chain links TRBV5-1 with TRBJ1-1; D ambiguous. V was shortened by 1 base and J by 0 bases, with 13 bases between the two germline ends. CDR1 and CDR2 from the germline V gene are SGHRS and YFSETQ. This CDR3 region has 16 residues.

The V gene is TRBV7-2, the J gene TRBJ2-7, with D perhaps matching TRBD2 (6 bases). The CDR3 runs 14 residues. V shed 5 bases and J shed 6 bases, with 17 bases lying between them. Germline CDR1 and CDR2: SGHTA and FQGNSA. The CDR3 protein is CASSKGLSAIEQYF. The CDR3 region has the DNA TGTGCCAGCAGCAAGGGACTTAGCGCTATCGAGCAGTACTTC.

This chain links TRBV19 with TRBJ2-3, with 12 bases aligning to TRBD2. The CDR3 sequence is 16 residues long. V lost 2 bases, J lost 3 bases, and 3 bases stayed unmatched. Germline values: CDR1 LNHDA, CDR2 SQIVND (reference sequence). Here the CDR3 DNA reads TGTGCCAGTAGTATACTAGCGGGGGGGATGACAGATACGCAGTATTTT. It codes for CASSILAGGMTDTQYF.

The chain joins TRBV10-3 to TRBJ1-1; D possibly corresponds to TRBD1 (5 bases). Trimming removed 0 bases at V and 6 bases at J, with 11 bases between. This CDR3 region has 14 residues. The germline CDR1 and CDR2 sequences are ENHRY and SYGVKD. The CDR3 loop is CAISESGGSAEAFF. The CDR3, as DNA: TGTGCCATCAGTGAGTCGGGGGGAAGTGCTGAAGCTTTCTTT.

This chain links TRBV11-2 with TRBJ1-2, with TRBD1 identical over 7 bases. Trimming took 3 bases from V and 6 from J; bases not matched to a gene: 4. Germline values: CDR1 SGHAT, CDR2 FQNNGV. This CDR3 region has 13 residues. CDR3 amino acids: CASSFNRGDGYTF. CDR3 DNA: TGTGCCAGCAGCTTTAACAGGGGAGATGGCTACACCTTC.

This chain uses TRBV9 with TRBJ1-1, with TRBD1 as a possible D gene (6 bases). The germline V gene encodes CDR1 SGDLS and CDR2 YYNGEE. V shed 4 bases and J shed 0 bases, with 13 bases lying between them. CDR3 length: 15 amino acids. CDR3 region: CASSLRTDMNTEAFF. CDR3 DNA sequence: TGTGCCAGCAGCCTACGGACAGACATGAACACTGAAGCTTTCTTT.

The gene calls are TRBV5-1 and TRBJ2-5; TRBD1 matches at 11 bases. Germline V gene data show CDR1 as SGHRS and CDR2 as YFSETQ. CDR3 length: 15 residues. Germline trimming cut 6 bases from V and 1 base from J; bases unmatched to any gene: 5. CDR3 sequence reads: CASKGQGGPQETQYF. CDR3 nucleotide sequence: TGCGCCAGCAAGGGACAGGGGGGTCCCCAAGAGACCCAGTACTTC.

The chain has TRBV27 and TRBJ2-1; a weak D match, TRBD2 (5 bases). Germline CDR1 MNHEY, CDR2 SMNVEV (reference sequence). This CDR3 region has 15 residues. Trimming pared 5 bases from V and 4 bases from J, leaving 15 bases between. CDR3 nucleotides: TGTGCCAGCAGTGATCGGGGTCCCCTTTACAATGAGCAGTTCTTC. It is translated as CASSDRGPLYNEQFF.

CDR3 DNA: TGCGCCAGCAGCTTGTCCAGCGGAAGCACAGATACGCAGTATTTT. This sequence encodes CASSLSSGSTDTQYF. The chain combines TRBV5-1 with TRBJ2-3, with D perhaps matching TRBD2 (5 bases). Germline-derived CDR1 and CDR2 are SGHRS and YFSETQ. The CDR3 spans 15 residues. V was shortened by 1 base and J by 0 bases, with 9 bases between the two germline ends.

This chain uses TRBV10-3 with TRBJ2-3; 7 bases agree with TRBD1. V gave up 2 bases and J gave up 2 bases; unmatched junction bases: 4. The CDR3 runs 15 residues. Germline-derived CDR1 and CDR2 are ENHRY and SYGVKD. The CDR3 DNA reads TGTGCCATCAGTGAGGACAGGGTCGACACAGATACGCAGTATTTT. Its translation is CAISEDRVDTDTQYF.

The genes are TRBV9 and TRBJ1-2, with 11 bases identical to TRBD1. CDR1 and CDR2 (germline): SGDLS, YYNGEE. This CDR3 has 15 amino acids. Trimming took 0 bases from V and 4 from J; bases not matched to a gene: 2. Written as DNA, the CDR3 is TGTGCCAGCAGCGTAGGCGGACAGGGGGCCTATGGCTACACCTTC. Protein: CASSVGGQGAYGYTF.